Listed below are T cell receptor beta chains from one sample, sequenced in a study of Graves' ophthalmopathy and Graves' hyperthyroidism. MiXCR, applied by TCRdb to the multiplex PCR reads, yields one record per CDR3 protein. The sample includes 500,000 to 700,000 distinct CDR3 sequences, roughly 20% of them seen just once. Sequenced sample: peripheral blood. These receptors all come from a woman between 18 and 29 years old with stable Graves' hyperthyroidism. Some clones in this sample may be carry-over from other donors' samples. Each CDR3 is given with its conserved first and last residue. The order of the fields is CDR3 protein, CDR3 DNA, clone size, D gene, V gene, J gene. The D gene is left open where the match is weak. Clone size, where shown, is once, few, many, or a class for clones that have expanded.

CDR3aa: CASSLDRVLYGYTF; CDR3nt: TGCGCCAGCAGCTTGGATAGGGTCCTCTATGGCTACACCTTC; abundance: many; d_gene: -; v_gene: TRBV5-1; j_gene: TRBJ1-2
CDR3aa: CASSLQADHRYEQYF; CDR3nt: TGTGCCAGCAGTTTACAGGCGGACCACCGCTACGAGCAGTACTTC; abundance: -; d_gene: -; v_gene: TRBV27; j_gene: TRBJ2-7
CDR3aa: CAWTRFGTGDSYEQYF; CDR3nt: TGTGCCTGGACCAGGTTCGGAACGGGGGATTCCTACGAGCAGTACTTC; abundance: many; d_gene: -; v_gene: TRBV30; j_gene: TRBJ2-7
CDR3aa: CSVESRDPYEQYF; CDR3nt: TGCAGCGTTGAAAGCAGGGATCCCTACGAGCAGTACTTC; abundance: many; d_gene: -; v_gene: TRBV29-1; j_gene: TRBJ2-7
CDR3aa: CASSYAGGGNQPQHF; CDR3nt: TGTGCCAGCAGTTACGCAGGAGGGGGCAATCAGCCCCAGCATTTT; abundance: many; d_gene: -; v_gene: TRBV6-5; j_gene: TRBJ1-5
CDR3aa: CASSDREATAYQETQYF; CDR3nt: TGTGCCAGCAGTGATAGGGAGGCGACAGCCTATCAAGAGACCCAGTACTTC; abundance: many; d_gene: -; v_gene: TRBV6-1; j_gene: TRBJ2-5
CDR3aa: CASRGQGYTEAFF; CDR3nt: TGTGCCAGCAGGGGACAGGGGTACACTGAAGCTTTCTTT; abundance: many; d_gene: TRBD1; v_gene: TRBV2; j_gene: TRBJ1-1
CDR3aa: CASSVGTHTGELFF; CDR3nt: TGTGCCAGCAGCGTGGGGACTCACACCGGGGAGCTGTTTTTT; abundance: many; d_gene: -; v_gene: TRBV9; j_gene: TRBJ2-2
CDR3aa: CASSLGLGNIQYF; CDR3nt: TGCGCCAGCAGCTTGGGCCTAGGTAACATTCAGTACTTC; abundance: -; d_gene: -; v_gene: TRBV5-1; j_gene: TRBJ2-4
CDR3aa: CSSRSYPNYGYTF; CDR3nt: TGCAGTTCTAGAAGCTATCCTAACTATGGCTACACCTTC; abundance: -; d_gene: -; v_gene: TRBV20-1; j_gene: TRBJ1-2
CDR3aa: CATSATGTGYYEQYF; CDR3nt: TGTGCCACCAGTGCCACCGGGACAGGATACTACGAGCAGTACTTC; abundance: many; d_gene: TRBD1; v_gene: TRBV24-1; j_gene: TRBJ2-7
CDR3aa: CVSSRTRDGLNSPLHF; CDR3nt: TGCGTCAGCAGCCGGACCCGGGACGGACTTAATTCACCCCTCCACTTT; abundance: -; d_gene: -; v_gene: TRBV5-1; j_gene: TRBJ1-6
CDR3aa: CATSRDRPSGTNTGELFF; CDR3nt: TGTGCCACCAGCAGGGATAGACCAAGCGGGACGAACACCGGGGAGCTGTTTTTT; abundance: -; d_gene: TRBD2; v_gene: TRBV15; j_gene: TRBJ2-2
CDR3aa: CASSVGGVGGGSSYEQYF; CDR3nt: TGTGCCAGCAGCGTAGGAGGGGTCGGAGGCGGGAGCTCCTACGAGCAGTACTTC; abundance: few; d_gene: TRBD2; v_gene: TRBV9; j_gene: TRBJ2-7
CDR3aa: CASSFRDRRDHQPQHF; CDR3nt: TGTGCCAGCAGTTTCCGGGACCGGAGGGATCATCAGCCCCAGCATTTT; abundance: -; d_gene: -; v_gene: TRBV28; j_gene: TRBJ1-5